This T cell receptor beta chain was recovered during a study of OX40 agonist ivuxolimab in advanced cancers. Study conclusions and caveats: With doses of 0.1 to 3.0 mg/kg, CD4+ and CD8+ blood T cells had undergone clonal expansion by week 6.

With respect to this clone: Antigen specificity is unknown. The junction and the germline gene differ at one end; a read error may be behind it.

Method: immunoSEQ multiplex PCR; TCRdb's copy keeps in-frame clones and lacks some. The sample consists of some 42,000 clones, roughly four fifths of them appearing once. The CDR3 contains 9 residues. Germline CDR1 LNHDA, CDR2 SQIVND (reference sequence). The sequences come from CD4+ or CD8+ T cells sorted from blood, collected in a trial of the OX40 agonist ivuxolimab. The rearrangement uses TRBV19 and TRBJ2-3; no firm D call. The sequence derives from an adult with an advanced solid tumor such as melanoma, head and neck, liver or kidney cancer. This CDR3 is CASSWPPHF. The CDR3 DNA reads TGTGCCAGTAGTTGGCCTCCTCATTTT.